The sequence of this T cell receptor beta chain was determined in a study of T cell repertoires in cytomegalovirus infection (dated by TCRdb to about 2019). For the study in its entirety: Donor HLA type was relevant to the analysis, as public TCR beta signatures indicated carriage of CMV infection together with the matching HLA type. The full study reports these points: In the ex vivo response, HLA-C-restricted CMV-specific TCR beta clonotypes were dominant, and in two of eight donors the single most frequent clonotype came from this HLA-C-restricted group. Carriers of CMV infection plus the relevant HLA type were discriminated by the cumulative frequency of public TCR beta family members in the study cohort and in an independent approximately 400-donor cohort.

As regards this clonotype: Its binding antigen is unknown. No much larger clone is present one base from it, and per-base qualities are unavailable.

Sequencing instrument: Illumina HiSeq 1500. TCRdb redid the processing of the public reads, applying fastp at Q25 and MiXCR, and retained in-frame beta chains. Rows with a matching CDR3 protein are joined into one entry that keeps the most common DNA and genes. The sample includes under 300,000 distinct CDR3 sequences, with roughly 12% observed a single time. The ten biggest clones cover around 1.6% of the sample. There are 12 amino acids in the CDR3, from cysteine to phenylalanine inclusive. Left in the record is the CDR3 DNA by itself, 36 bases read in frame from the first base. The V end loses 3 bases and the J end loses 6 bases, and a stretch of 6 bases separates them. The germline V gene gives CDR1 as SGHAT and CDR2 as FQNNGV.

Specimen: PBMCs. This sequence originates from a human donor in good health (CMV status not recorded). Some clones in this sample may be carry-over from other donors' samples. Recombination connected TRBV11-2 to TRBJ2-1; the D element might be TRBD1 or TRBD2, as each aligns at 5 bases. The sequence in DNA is TGTGCCAGCAGCTTTGGGACCAATGAGCAGTTCTTC. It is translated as CASSFGTNEQFF.